This T cell receptor (beta chain) was recorded in a study of radiation and T cells in renal cell carcinoma. Study information: Nephrectomy followed 15 Gy stereotactic body radiation by 4 weeks. Findings and caveats of the study: From baseline, blood top tumor clonotypes peaked at 2 weeks post-radiation. Without pretreatment biopsies, baseline tumor clonotype presence was undetermined.

Libraries were prepared by immunoSEQ multiplex PCR; TCRdb keeps only in-frame clonotypes and omits some of them. The sample has 140,000 to 150,000 clones, 88% seen once. Remarks on this clone: Its target is not known.

As for time point: baseline pretreatment blood. Documented treatment: 15 Gy SBRT to primary tumor, nephrectomy 4 weeks later. Serial blood draws occurred at baseline and 2 and 4 weeks post-SBRT. The material sequenced was blood, taken from a patient whose treatment included radiotherapy and nephrectomy. This TCR was recovered from a woman aged 70 to 79 with renal cell carcinoma.

As DNA, the CDR3 is TGTGCCAGTACTACGACAGGGTCGGGGTATTCACCCCTCCACTTT. Protein product: CASTTTGSGYSPLHF. J is TRBJ1-6 and V is TRBV19, with 7 bases that match TRBD1. The V gene's germline CDR1 is LNHDA and CDR2 SQIVND (reference sequence). Trimming removed 7 bases from V and 8 bases from J; junction bases left unmatched: 11. CDR3 length: 15 residues.